The 2 T cell receptor beta chains in this list originate from one sample, sequenced in a study of blood T cell repertoires in COVID-19. Sequencing used immunoSEQ multiplex PCR; TCRdb keeps in-frame clones, though not all of them. The sample records approximately 310,000 clones, 85% being singletons. The sequencing input was PBMCs or T cells enriched from blood (not recorded which). The origin of the receptors is a woman in her 30s who had been exposed to COVID-19.

CDR3 sequence: CASSPGGANVLTF. CDR3 nucleotide sequence: TGTGCCAGCAGTCCCGGTGGGGCCAACGTCCTGACTTTC. This chain joins TRBV27 and TRBJ2-6; the D is unclear. Germline V lookup: CDR1 MNHEY, CDR2 SMNVEV (reference sequence). The CDR3 has 13 residues. With 5 bases removed from V and 3 bases from J, the gap between germline ends came to 5 bases.

The chain is built from TRBV6-6 and TRBJ2-1; TRBD2 matches 16 bases. The ends lost 5 bases at V and 9 bases at J; junction bases unmatched: 13. This CDR3 has 18 amino acids. Germline V gives CDR1 MNHNY, CDR2 SVGAGI (reference sequence). The CDR3 sequence is CASSPAPGTSGGASEQFF. The DNA of the CDR3 is TGTGCCAGCAGTCCCGCCCCGGGGACTAGCGGGGGGGCTAGTGAGCAGTTCTTC.